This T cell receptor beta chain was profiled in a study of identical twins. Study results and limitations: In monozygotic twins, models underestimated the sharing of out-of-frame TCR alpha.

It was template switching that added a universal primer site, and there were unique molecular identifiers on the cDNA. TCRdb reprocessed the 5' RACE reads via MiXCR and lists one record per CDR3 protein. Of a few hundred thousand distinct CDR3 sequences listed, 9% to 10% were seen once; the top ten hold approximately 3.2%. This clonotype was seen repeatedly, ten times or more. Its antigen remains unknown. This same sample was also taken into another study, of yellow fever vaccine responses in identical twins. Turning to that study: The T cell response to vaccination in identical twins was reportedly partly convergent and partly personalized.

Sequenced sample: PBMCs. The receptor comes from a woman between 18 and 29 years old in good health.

CDR3 DNA sequence: TGTGCCAGCAGTGTTTCGGGGGGTGCTACCGGGGAGCTGTTTTTT. This translates into CASSVSGGATGELFF. The genes are TRBV6-1 and TRBJ2-2, with 7 bases identical to TRBD2. Germline V gene lookup returns CDR1 MNHNS and CDR2 SASEGT. CDR3 length: 15 residues. V dropped 4 bases and J dropped 5; count of bases not matched to a gene: 7.